One and the same sample provided the 26 T cell receptor beta chains below, sequenced in a study of blood T cell repertoires in COVID-19. TCRdb's table, derived via immunoSEQ multiplex PCR, lists solely in-frame clones and lacks some. The repertoire consists of roughly 68,000 clones, with around 86% occurring once and the leading ten covering 6.6%. The sequenced sample consisted of peripheral blood. These receptors originate from a man aged 50-60 years with active COVID-19.

The chain has TRBV28 and TRBJ1-4, with 8 bases that match TRBD1. The CDR3 runs to 15 residues. Losses at the gene ends were 5 bases for V and 5 bases for J; bases not matched to a gene: 7. Germline-derived CDR1 and CDR2 are MDHEN and SYDVKM. The chain's CDR3 is CASSPRGRGNEKLFF. In nucleotides, the CDR3 is TGTGCCAGCAGTCCCAGGGGGCGGGGAAATGAAAAACTGTTTTTT.

The rearrangement uses TRBV18 and TRBJ2-7; weak D call: TRBD2 (7 bases). CDR1 is KGHSH, CDR2 LQKENI, per germline. CDR3 size: 16 residues. V lost 1 base, J lost 5 bases, and 18 bases lay in between. The CDR3 here is CASSPREWGGLHEQYF. The CDR3 coding sequence is TGTGCCAGCTCACCACGAGAATGGGGGGGCCTTCACGAGCAGTACTTC.

The gene calls are TRBV6-6 and TRBJ2-7; 10 bases are shared with TRBD2. V gave up 5 bases and J gave up 3 bases; unmatched junction bases: 4. The CDR3 is made up of 14 amino acids. CDR1 and CDR2 from the germline V gene are MNHNY and SVGAGI (reference sequence). The CDR3: CASSPAGGSYEQYF. The CDR3 bases are TGTGCCAGCAGTCCAGCGGGAGGGAGCTACGAGCAGTACTTC.

The chain has TRBV4-3 and TRBJ2-7; 10 bases match TRBD2. Germline trimming cut 0 bases from V and 7 bases from J; bases unmatched to any gene: 9. CDR3 length: 16 residues. Germline CDR1 LGHNA, CDR2 YSLEER. The DNA of the CDR3 is TGCGCCAGCAGCCAAGACCCTAGCGGGGGCTTGGAGGAGCAGTACTTC. This translates into CASSQDPSGGLEEQYF.

V and J are TRBV4-2 and TRBJ2-2; the D gene is possibly TRBD2 (7 bases). With 7 bases removed from V and 5 bases from J, the gap between germline ends came to 14 bases. CDR3 length: 14 residues. Germline V gene data show CDR1 as LGHNA and CDR2 as YNFKEQ. The CDR3 nucleotides are TGTGCCAGCACCAACGAGGGGGGGACCGGGGAGCTGTTTTTT. It translates to CASTNEGGTGELFF.

The CDR3 sequence is CASSRQGGTNEKLFF. CDR3 in DNA: TGCGCCAGCAGCCGACAGGGTGGCACTAATGAAAAACTGTTTTTT. V and J are TRBV4-3 and TRBJ1-4; 7 positions agree with TRBD1. In germline, CDR1 is LGHNA, CDR2 YSLEER. J gave up 2 bases and V 4 bases, and 4 bases lay outside the gene matches. This CDR3 is 15 amino acids long.

This chain connects TRBV7-3 to TRBJ2-3; 10 bases map to TRBD1. The length of the CDR3 is 18 residues. Germline CDR1 is SGHTA and CDR2 is FQGTGA. J was trimmed by 3 bases and V by 2 bases; bases with no gene match: 11. The CDR3: CASSLGPDRGLETDTQYF. DNA of the CDR3: TGTGCCAGCAGCTTAGGTCCCGACAGGGGGCTCGAGACAGATACGCAGTATTTT.

The chain joins TRBV7-2 to TRBJ1-5; no definite D call. The germline V gene encodes CDR1 SGHTA and CDR2 FQGNSA. There are 13 residues in the CDR3. V lost 2 bases, J lost 5 bases, and 7 bases lay in between. Here the CDR3 reads CASSLSEDQPQHF. CDR3 coding DNA: TGTGCCAGCAGCTTATCGGAGGATCAGCCCCAGCATTTT.

The chain links TRBV7-3 to TRBJ2-2; TRBD2 matches at 12 bases. This CDR3 spans 17 amino acids. V was clipped by 5 bases and J by 4 bases; unmatched bases: 8. From germline, CDR1 is SGHTA and CDR2 FQGTGA. CDR3: CASSPRLAGAGTGELFF. In DNA, the CDR3 is TGTGCCAGCAGCCCCCGACTAGCGGGAGCGGGCACCGGGGAGCTGTTTTTT. Looking up the rest from reference TRBV7-3 and TRBJ2-2 gives the full variable domain: GAGVSQTPSNKVTEKGKYVELRCDPISGHTALYWYRQSLGQGPEFLIYFQGTGAADDSGLPNDRFFAVRPEGSVSTLKIQRTERGDSAVYLCASSPRLAGAGTGELFFGEGSRLTVL.

V and J are TRBV11-2 and TRBJ1-4; 8 bases align to TRBD1. The germline CDR1 and CDR2 sequences are SGHAT and FQNNGV. V was clipped by 1 base and J by 8 bases; unmatched bases: 12. CDR3 length: 17 amino acids. The CDR3 nucleotides read TGTGCCAGCAGCTTAGGTTTAGACAGGGGCGGTCGCGAAAAACTGTTTTTT. Protein product: CASSLGLDRGGREKLFF.

The CDR3 DNA reads as TGTGCCTGGAGTAGGACAGGGGCGACAACAGATACGCAGTATTTT. Translating gives CAWSRTGATTDTQYF. The chain has TRBV30 and TRBJ2-3; 9 bases agree with TRBD1. The germline CDR1 and CDR2 sequences are GTSNPN and SVGIG (reference sequence). Losses at the gene ends were 2 bases for V and 3 bases for J; bases not matched to a gene: 6. The CDR3 totals 15 residues. Full variable domain (outside the CDR3, taken from reference TRBV30 and TRBJ2-3): SQTIHQWPATLVQPVGSPLSLECTVEGTSNPNLYWYRQAAGRGLQLLFYSVGIGQISSEVPQNLSASRPQDRQFILSSKKLLLSDSGFYLCAWSRTGATTDTQYFGPGTRLTVL.

The J gene is TRBJ2-3, the V gene TRBV4-1, with 7 bases fitting TRBD1. The V gene's germline CDR1 is MGHRA and CDR2 YSYEKL. Trimming cost V 4 bases and J 5 bases; bases outside gene matches: 12. The CDR3 covers 16 residues. The CDR3 coding sequence is TGCGCCAGCAGCCTGGGACAGAGTTCGTCCGGAGATACGCAGTATTTT. Translation: CASSLGQSSSGDTQYF.

The chain uses TRBV5-1 and TRBJ1-1, with 9 positions matching TRBD1. The germline V gene has CDR1 SGHRS and CDR2 YFSETQ. This CDR3 is built from 15 residues. V lost 4 bases and J lost 4; bases outside the gene matches: 8. In nucleotides, the CDR3 is TGCGCCAGCAGCCAGGGGACAGGGAGCGTCACTGAAGCTTTCTTT. It is translated as CASSQGTGSVTEAFF. The full variable domain, with the rest looked up from reference TRBV5-1 and TRBJ1-1, is KAGVTQTPRYLIKTRGQQVTLSCSPISGHRSVSWYQQTPGQGLQFLFEYFSETQRNKGNFPGRFSGRQFSNSRSEMNVSTLELGDSALYLCASSQGTGSVTEAFFGQGTRLTVV.

V and J are TRBV9 and TRBJ2-5, with TRBD2 matching over 10 bases. This CDR3 spans 16 amino acids. Germline V gene data show CDR1 as SGDLS and CDR2 as YYNGEE. The J segment lost 5 bases and the V segment lost 6 bases, leaving 13 bases of the junction unmatched. In nucleotides, the CDR3 is TGTGCCAGCACGACTAGCGGGCTCCTCCCGGGGGAGACCCAGTACTTC. Translation: CASTTSGLLPGETQYF.

This sequence joins TRBV7-9 and TRBJ2-3, with D unclear. This CDR3 is built from 15 residues. The germline V and J ends were trimmed by 0 bases and 4 bases, with 11 bases remaining between them. Germline CDR1 is SEHNR and CDR2 is FQNEAQ (reference sequence). CDR3 bases: TGTGCCAGCAGCTTAGCTGAACGCCCGGCAGATACGCAGTATTTT. Translating it yields CASSLAERPADTQYF. Full variable domain (outside the CDR3, taken from reference TRBV7-9 and TRBJ2-3): DTGVSQNPRHKITKRGQNVTFRCDPISEHNRLYWYRQTLGQGPEFLTYFQNEAQLEKSRLLSDRFSAERPKGSFSTLEIQRTEQGDSAMYLCASSLAERPADTQYFGPGTRLTVL.

The V gene is TRBV30, the J gene TRBJ1-5, with unresolved D. The germline V and J ends were trimmed by 3 bases and 4 bases, with 16 bases remaining between them. From germline, CDR1 is GTSNPN and CDR2 SVGIG (reference sequence). This CDR3 spans 15 amino acids. In DNA, the CDR3 is TGTGCCTGGAGCCTGACCTTGGGCTTAAATCAGCCCCAGCATTTT. It encodes CAWSLTLGLNQPQHF.

CDR3 protein: CASSRTGGRWETQYF. Written as DNA, the CDR3 is TGTGCCAGCAGCCGGACGGGCGGGAGGTGGGAGACCCAGTACTTC. The chain links TRBV6-5 to TRBJ2-5; TRBD2 matches at 8 bases. Trimming at V came to 6 bases and at J to 5 bases, leaving 11 bases not matched to a gene. Germline V gene sequence: CDR1 MNHEY, CDR2 SVGAGI. The CDR3 has 15 residues.

The rearrangement links TRBV19 to TRBJ1-4, with 7 bases aligning to TRBD1. The CDR3 is 16 residues long. Trimming took 5 bases from V and 7 from J; bases not matched to a gene: 13. Germline assignment: CDR1 LNHDA and CDR2 SQIVND (reference sequence). CDR3 in amino acids: CASSGPPRGRFEKLFF. The CDR3 DNA is TGTGCCAGTAGTGGACCCCCAAGGGGGCGTTTTGAAAAACTGTTTTTT.

This chain links TRBV18 with TRBJ2-1, with D possibly TRBD2 on 5 matching bases. The ends were cut back, 4 bases at V and 8 bases at J, with 15 bases in the middle. CDR1 is KGHSH and CDR2 is LQKENI in the germline V gene. The CDR3 is 14 amino acids. CDR3 DNA: TGTGCCAGCTCACTTGGAATCGGGATCGATGAGCAGTTCTTC. Protein product: CASSLGIGIDEQFF.

The chain joins TRBV6-2 or TRBV6-3 to TRBJ1-1; D remains unclear. Germline lookup yields CDR1 MNHEY and CDR2 SVGEGT. Between the trimmed V and J ends, which lost 2 bases and 5 bases, there was a span of 9 bases. This CDR3 has 13 residues. The CDR3 protein is CASSYGRETEAFF. DNA for the CDR3: TGTGCCAGCAGTTACGGGCGGGAGACTGAAGCTTTCTTT.

This clone was seen a few times. The gene calls are TRBV19 and TRBJ1-5; 10 positions agree with TRBD1. The CDR3 spans 19 residues. Germline V gene data show CDR1 as LNHDA and CDR2 as SQIVND (reference sequence). The trim removed 5 bases at V and 0 bases at J, leaving 13 bases unmatched. The CDR3 DNA is TGTGCCAGTAGTCCGGCCGGGACAGGGGCCCGCTATAGCAATCAGCCCCAGCATTTT. Its protein product is CASSPAGTGARYSNQPQHF.

This rearrangement joins TRBV7-2 to TRBJ2-2, with 8 bases aligning to TRBD1. V lost 6 bases and J lost 3; bases outside the gene matches: 6. The germline V gene has CDR1 SGHTA and CDR2 FQGNSA. The CDR3 consists of 15 residues. The DNA of the CDR3 is TGTGCCAGCAGTTACAGGGGGGCAGACACCGGGGAGCTGTTTTTT. As protein: CASSYRGADTGELFF. The whole variable domain, filled in from reference TRBV7-2 and TRBJ2-2, reads GAGVSQSPSNKVTEKGKDVELRCDPISGHTALYWYRQSLGQGLEFLIYFQGNSAPDKSGLPSDRFSAERTGGSVSTLTIQRTQQEDSAVYLCASSYRGADTGELFFGEGSRLTVL.

Only one count was recorded for this clone. The J gene is TRBJ2-7, the V gene TRBV5-1; tentative D call: TRBD1 (5 bases). Trimming took off 0 bases at V and 3 bases at J, with 13 bases between the two ends. Germline V gene data show CDR1 as SGHRS and CDR2 as YFSETQ. The CDR3 totals 15 residues. The CDR3 DNA reads TGCGCCAGCAGCTTGGGGGCAGGGCAAGGCTACGAGCAGTACTTC. Its translation: CASSLGAGQGYEQYF.

This clone was seen more than once but under ten times. The chain has TRBV2 and TRBJ1-6; tentatively, D is TRBD1 (5 bases). V lost 6 bases and J 8 bases, leaving 8 bases between the germline ends. Germline assignment: CDR1 SNHLY and CDR2 FYNNEI. The CDR3 runs 12 residues. The CDR3 DNA is TGTGCCAGCAGCCTAGGGGATTCACCCCTCCACTTT. Protein product: CASSLGDSPLHF.

The J gene is TRBJ1-5, the V gene TRBV4-1; D perhaps matches TRBD1 (6 bases). The CDR3 contains 14 residues. Trimming left V 0 bases short and J 9 bases short, with 12 bases between. Per germline, CDR1 MGHRA and CDR2 YSYEKL. The CDR3, as DNA: TGCGCCAGCAGCCAAGATGGGACATTCCGGCCCCAGCATTTT. Translating gives CASSQDGTFRPQHF.

The chain recombines TRBV9 with TRBJ2-5, with 7 positions matching TRBD1. This CDR3 is 15 amino acids long. V shed 2 bases and J 0 bases; nucleotides not matched to a gene: 4. Germline lookup yields CDR1 SGDLS and CDR2 YYNGEE. The CDR3 reads CASSVGTAYQETQYF. CDR3 in DNA: TGTGCCAGCAGCGTCGGGACAGCGTACCAAGAGACCCAGTACTTC.